This TCR beta chain appears in the sequencing data of a study of blood T cell repertoires in COVID-19. Looking at the study overall: Researchers got acute and convalescent COVID-19 samples from the United States, Italy and Spain.

Study members were between roughly 18 and 100 years old and lived in some 22 US regions. Participants' reported clinical history set cohort assignment. Sequencing used immunoSEQ multiplex PCR; TCRdb keeps in-frame clones, though not all of them. The data show fewer than 350,000 clones, with less than 85% seen just once and approximately 1.9% held by the top ten. V was pared by 0 bases and J by 7 bases, with 17 bases between. CDR1 and CDR2 from the germline V gene are MNHEY and SMNVEV (reference sequence). The CDR3 extends over 16 amino acids. This clonotype originated in a woman younger than 45 who had been exposed to COVID-19. Sample: PBMCs or T cells enriched from blood (not recorded which). The chain joins TRBV27 to TRBJ2-3; possibly TRBD1 for D (5 bases). For the CDR3, the DNA is TGTGCCAGCAGTTTATCCACCCTCAGTGGGGCATATACGCAGTATTTT. Translated, it gives CASSLSTLSGAYTQYF.